This TCR beta chain is from a study of graft-versus-host responses after intestinal transplantation. Turning to the study itself: In this cohort, recipients had multivisceral, liver-intestinal, or isolated intestinal transplants. Anti-thymocyte globulin induction was given to all recipients, followed by tacrolimus and steroids for three to four years.

Clones were read by immunoSEQ multiplex PCR, and TCRdb kept only the in-frame ones, dropping some. There are 35,000 to 45,000 clones in the sample; less than 95% occur only once, and 0.2% to 0.25% lies in the top ten. Germline values: CDR1 LGHNA, CDR2 YSLEER. The CDR3 consists of 18 residues. V gave up 0 bases and J gave up 0 bases, with 14 bases separating them. Overall study findings and caveats: When patients had graft-donor T cell macrochimerism, their allografts held high graft-versus-host to host-versus-graft clonal ratios. Early post-transplant HvG declines were associated with peak circulating GvH clone levels.

Concerning this clone: Antigen specificity is unknown.

Source: unstimulated CD4+ T cells sorted from spleen or lymph node cells, taken before transplant. The V and J genes are TRBV4-3 and TRBJ2-2; D gene unclear. The clonotype was recovered from a human donor who was the organ donor for an intestinal transplant. In DNA form, the CDR3 reads TGCGCCAGCAGCCAAGAAGGGCGGATCTATCCGAACACCGGGGAGCTGTTTTTT. The encoded protein is CASSQEGRIYPNTGELFF.